This paragraph reports one T cell receptor beta chain. Which antigen it targets is not known. No much larger clone is present one base from it, and per-base qualities are unavailable. The library relied on the immunoSEQ multiplex PCR assay. TCRdb obtained this table from immuneACCESS and retained in-frame rearrangements with V and J assigned. These tables miss some clones; where compared with another copy, unresolved V genes account for less than half of the shortfall, and the remainder is unexplained. The sample contains 90,000 to 120,000 clones, roughly 79% of them found a single time. Roughly 6.5% of the sample is taken by the ten largest. This specimen belongs to a study of control samples from healthy donors and cancer patients (TCRdb year 2020). For this chain, trimming is 2 bases at the V end and 3 bases at the J end, and the number of junction bases without a gene match is 2. Counted from cysteine to phenylalanine, this CDR3 has 15 amino acids. Only the CDR3 portion is preserved as DNA: 45 bases, with reading frame beginning at the first base. Reading the germline V gene gives CDR1 KGHSH and CDR2 LQKENI.

Recombination linked TRBV18 to TRBJ1-5, with 9 bases matching TRBD1. The sample comprised blood. This receptor was taken from a man aged 18 to 29 in good health. For the CDR3, the sequence is CASSPGTGTNQPQHF. The nucleotide sequence reads TGTGCCAGCTCACCAGGGACAGGGACCAATCAGCCCCAGCATTTT.